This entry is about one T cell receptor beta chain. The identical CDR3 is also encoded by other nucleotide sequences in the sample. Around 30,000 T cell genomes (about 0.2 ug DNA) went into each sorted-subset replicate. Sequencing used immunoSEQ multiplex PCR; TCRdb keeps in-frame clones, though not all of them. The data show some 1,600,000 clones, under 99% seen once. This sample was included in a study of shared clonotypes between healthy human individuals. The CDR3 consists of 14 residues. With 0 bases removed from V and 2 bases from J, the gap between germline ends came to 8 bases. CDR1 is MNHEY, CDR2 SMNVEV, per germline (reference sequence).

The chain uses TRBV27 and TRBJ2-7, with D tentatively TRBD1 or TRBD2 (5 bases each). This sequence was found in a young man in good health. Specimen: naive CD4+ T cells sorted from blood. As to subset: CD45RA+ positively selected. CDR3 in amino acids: CASSLSGRTYEQYF. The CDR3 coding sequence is TGTGCCAGCAGTTTATCGGGACGAACCTACGAGCAGTACTTC.